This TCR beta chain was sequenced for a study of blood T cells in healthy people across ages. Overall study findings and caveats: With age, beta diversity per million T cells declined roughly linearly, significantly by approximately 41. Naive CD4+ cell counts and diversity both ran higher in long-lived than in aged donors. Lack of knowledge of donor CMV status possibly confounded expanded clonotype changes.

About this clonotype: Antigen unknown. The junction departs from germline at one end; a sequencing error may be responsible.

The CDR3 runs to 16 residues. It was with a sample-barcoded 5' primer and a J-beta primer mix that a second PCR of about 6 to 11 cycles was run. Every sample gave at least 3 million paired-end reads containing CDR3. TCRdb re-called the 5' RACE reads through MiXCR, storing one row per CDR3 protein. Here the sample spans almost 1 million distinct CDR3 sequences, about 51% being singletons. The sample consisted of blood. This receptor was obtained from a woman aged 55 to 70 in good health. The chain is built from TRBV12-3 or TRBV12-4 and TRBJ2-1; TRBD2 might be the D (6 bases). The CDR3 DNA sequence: TGTGCCAGCAGCTTTGGTGTTGGGGGGTCCTTCAATGAGCAGTTCTTC. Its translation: CASSFGVGGSFNEQFF.